A selection of T cell receptor beta chains follows, all from one sample in a study of T cells in Graves' hyperthyroidism and ophthalmopathy. One entry per CDR3 protein results from TCRdb running MiXCR on the multiplex PCR reads. The table records some 550,000 distinct CDR3 sequences, less than 25% of them present only once. Sequenced: blood. The receptor set was obtained from a man aged 18 to 30 with Graves' hyperthyroidism. CDR3s include the opening cysteine and the closing phenylalanine or tryptophan. D genes are given only for firm matches. A clone size is listed for some rows: how often the clone was seen (once, few, many), or a class if it is expanded.

clone_size: many; j_call: TRBJ2-2; v_call: TRBV28; d_call: -; cdr3_aa: CASRRPITGELFF; cdr3_nt: TGTGCCAGCAGAAGACCGATCACCGGGGAGCTGTTTTTT
clone_size: -; j_call: TRBJ2-2; v_call: TRBV6-1; d_call: TRBD1; cdr3_aa: CASSAQGALTGELFF; cdr3_nt: TGTGCCAGCAGTGCCCAGGGGGCCTTGACCGGGGAGCTGTTTTTT
clone_size: many; j_call: TRBJ1-1; v_call: TRBV6-5; d_call: -; cdr3_aa: CASSYGEALNTEAFF; cdr3_nt: TGTGCCAGCAGTTACGGGGAGGCATTGAACACTGAAGCTTTCTTT
clone_size: many; j_call: TRBJ2-2; v_call: TRBV5-5; d_call: -; cdr3_aa: CASSPTRPGELFF; cdr3_nt: TGTGCCAGCAGCCCGACCCGGCCCGGGGAGCTGTTTTTT
clone_size: -; j_call: TRBJ1-1; v_call: TRBV30; d_call: -; cdr3_aa: CACRWEANTEAFF; cdr3_nt: TGTGCCTGTAGATGGGAGGCGAACACTGAAGCTTTCTTT
clone_size: few; j_call: TRBJ2-3; v_call: TRBV25-1; d_call: -; cdr3_aa: CASSYSGAADTQYF; cdr3_nt: TGTGCCAGCAGTTACTCAGGAGCAGCAGATACGCAGTATTTT
clone_size: -; j_call: TRBJ2-7; v_call: TRBV20-1; d_call: -; cdr3_aa: CSARVAATIYEQYF; cdr3_nt: TGCAGTGCTAGAGTCGCGGCTACCATCTACGAGCAGTACTTC
clone_size: -; j_call: TRBJ1-5; v_call: TRBV28; d_call: TRBD1; cdr3_aa: CASSPEVTGGNQPQHF; cdr3_nt: TGTGCCAGCAGCCCAGAGGTGACAGGGGGCAATCAGCCCCAGCATTTT
clone_size: many; j_call: TRBJ2-7; v_call: TRBV5-1; d_call: TRBD1; cdr3_aa: CASSRGQGVYEQYF; cdr3_nt: TGCGCCAGCAGCAGGGGACAGGGGGTCTACGAGCAGTACTTC
clone_size: -; j_call: TRBJ2-2; v_call: TRBV6-1; d_call: -; cdr3_aa: CASIRRQEYSGELFF; cdr3_nt: TGTGCCAGCATCCGAAGGCAGGAATACTCCGGGGAGCTGTTTTTT
clone_size: -; j_call: TRBJ1-1; v_call: TRBV20-1; d_call: -; cdr3_aa: CSARGPGLGMEKKANTEAFF; cdr3_nt: TGCAGTGCTAGAGGGCCGGGCCTAGGAATGGAGAAAAAGGCGAACACTGAAGCTTTCTTT
clone_size: -; j_call: TRBJ2-2; v_call: TRBV28; d_call: TRBD2; cdr3_aa: CASIPGLAGVLNTGELLF; cdr3_nt: TGTGCCAGCATCCCTGGGCTAGCGGGGGTCCTAAACACCGGGGAGCTGTTGTTT
clone_size: many; j_call: TRBJ1-2; v_call: TRBV6-1; d_call: TRBD1; cdr3_aa: CASTTSGQGYRGGYTF; cdr3_nt: TGTGCCAGCACCACCTCGGGACAGGGGTACAGAGGGGGCTACACCTTC
clone_size: -; j_call: TRBJ1-1; v_call: TRBV6-5; d_call: -; cdr3_aa: CASSYGGLSTEAFF; cdr3_nt: TGTGCCAGCAGTTACGGGGGATTGAGCACTGAAGCTTTCTTT
clone_size: many; j_call: TRBJ1-2; v_call: TRBV28; d_call: -; cdr3_aa: CASSSGTVVGYTF; cdr3_nt: TGTGCCAGCAGTTCCGGGACGGTTGTTGGCTACACCTTC
clone_size: many; j_call: TRBJ2-7; v_call: TRBV20-1; d_call: -; cdr3_aa: CSAPGTRYYEQYF; cdr3_nt: TGCAGTGCTCCCGGGACACGATACTACGAGCAGTACTTC
clone_size: -; j_call: TRBJ1-2; v_call: TRBV6-5; d_call: TRBD1; cdr3_aa: CASSWTGEYGYTF; cdr3_nt: TGTGCCAGCAGTTGGACAGGAGAATATGGCTACACCTTC
clone_size: many; j_call: TRBJ1-1; v_call: TRBV12-3/TRBV12-4; d_call: -; cdr3_aa: CASKTQLNTEAFF; cdr3_nt: TGTGCCAGCAAAACACAATTGAACACTGAAGCTTTCTTT
clone_size: many; j_call: TRBJ1-5; v_call: TRBV19; d_call: -; cdr3_aa: CASNWGGQPQHF; cdr3_nt: TGTGCCAGTAACTGGGGAGGGCAGCCCCAGCATTTT
clone_size: many; j_call: TRBJ1-5; v_call: TRBV7-6; d_call: TRBD1; cdr3_aa: CASSWTDRDNQPQHF; cdr3_nt: TGTGCCAGCAGCTGGACCGACAGGGATAATCAGCCCCAGCATTTT
clone_size: many; j_call: TRBJ2-7; v_call: TRBV28; d_call: -; cdr3_aa: CASREFDEQYF; cdr3_nt: TGTGCCAGCAGGGAGTTTGACGAGCAGTACTTC
clone_size: -; j_call: TRBJ1-6; v_call: TRBV5-1; d_call: -; cdr3_aa: CASSRDGLNSPLHF; cdr3_nt: TGCGCCAGCAGCAGGGACGGACTTAATTCACCCCTCCACTTT